This paragraph reports one T cell receptor beta chain. Its antigen is still unknown. This record belongs to a study of T cells expressing NK-cell markers. The overall study: Sorted T-cell subsets CD3+CD56+NKG2C+, CD3+CD56+NKG2C- and CD3+CD56-NKG2C+ were TCR beta-sequenced. Among eight sequenced donors, seven carried HCMV seropositivity while one was seronegative.

The authors generated TCR beta cDNA through 5'RACE template switching with UMIs. Following a re-call of the 5' RACE reads, TCRdb has one entry per CDR3 protein and lacks DNA. The sample table includes a few hundred thousand distinct CDR3 sequences. The study's findings and limits: Questions lingered over whether expanded NKG2C+ T cell clones were HCMV-specific.

The CDR3 sequence is 14 residues long. Germline lookup yields CDR1 MDHEN and CDR2 SYDVKM. The V gene is TRBV28, the J gene TRBJ1-1. Sequencing input: blood T cells: a sorted CD56 or NKG2C T cell subset, CD4+ or CD8+ T cells, or bulk PBMC T cells (not recorded which). The clonotype originates from a man aged 18-75 years in good health. CDR3 sequence reads: CATSNTLSNTEAFF.